The T cell receptor (beta chain) under discussion was sequenced for a study of tumor-infiltrating lymphocytes in primary liver carcinoma. Germline V lookup: CDR1 MDHEN, CDR2 SYDVKM. This CDR3 is built from 14 residues. The table lists this clonotype with a few counts. Its antigen is not known. An end of the junction differs from the germline gene, which may be a read error. Germline DNA was extracted alongside blood RNA, which was obtained from unsorted whole blood. Before the operation took place, about 4 milliliters of peripheral blood were collected. With a constant-region primer, TCR beta cDNA was made from approximately 520 ng of total RNA. Slightly modified ARM-PCR with three nested multiplex PCR rounds yielded TCR beta libraries. Amplification in the first two PCR rounds was performed using TRBV1-TRBV30 forward primers and a C-beta reverse primer for roughly 9 cycles each. A single record per CDR3 protein comes from TCRdb applying MiXCR to the multiplex PCR reads. The repertoire has hundreds of thousands of distinct CDR3 sequences, approximately 60% of them found once; the top ten carry 9%.

Overall study results and limits: Significantly greater top-250-clone fractions characterized tumors relative to blood (p = 0.039). Tumor-adjacent and tumor-blood pairs shared a smaller degree of overlap than tumor region pairs.

The TCR was taken from a man aged 35-49 years with primary liver carcinoma and hepatitis B virus infection. The specimen sequenced was peripheral blood. This chain uses TRBV28 with TRBJ2-7; 9 bases agree with TRBD1. CDR3 amino acids: CAVGGGQGSYEQYF. The CDR3 nucleotides read TGTGCCGTTGGAGGGGGACAGGGCTCCTACGAGCAGTACTTT.